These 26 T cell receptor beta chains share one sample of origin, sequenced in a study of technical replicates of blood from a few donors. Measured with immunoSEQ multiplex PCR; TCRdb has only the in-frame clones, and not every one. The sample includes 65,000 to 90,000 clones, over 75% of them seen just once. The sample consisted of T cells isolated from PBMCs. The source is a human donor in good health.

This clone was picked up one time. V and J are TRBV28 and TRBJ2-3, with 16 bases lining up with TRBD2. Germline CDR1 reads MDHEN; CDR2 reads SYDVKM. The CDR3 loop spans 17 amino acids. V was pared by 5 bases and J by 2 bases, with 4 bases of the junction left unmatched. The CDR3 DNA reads TGTGCCAGCAGTCCGGGACTAGCGGGAGGGCCCACAGATACGCAGTATTTT. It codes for CASSPGLAGGPTDTQYF.

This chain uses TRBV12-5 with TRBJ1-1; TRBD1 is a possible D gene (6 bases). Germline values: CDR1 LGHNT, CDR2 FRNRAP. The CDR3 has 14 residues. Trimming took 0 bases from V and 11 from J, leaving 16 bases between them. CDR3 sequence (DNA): TGTGCTAGTGGTTTGGTAAGAAGGGGTCAGGGGGCTTTCTTT. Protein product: CASGLVRRGQGAFF. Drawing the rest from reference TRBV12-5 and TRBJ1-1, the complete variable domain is DARVTQTPRHKVTEMGQEVTMRCQPILGHNTVFWYRQTMMQGLELLAYFRNRAPLDDSGMPKDRFSAEMPDATLATLKIQPSEPRDSAVYFCASGLVRRGQGAFFGQGTRLTVV.

The CDR3 reads CASSKSSYNEQFF. The CDR3 nucleotides are TGTGCCAGCAGCAAGAGCTCCTACAATGAGCAGTTCTTC. This chain uses TRBV7-3 with TRBJ2-1; no firm D call. The CDR3 has 13 amino acids. CDR1 is SGHTA and CDR2 is FQGTGA in the germline V gene. V was clipped by 5 bases and J by 0 bases, with 5 bases between them.

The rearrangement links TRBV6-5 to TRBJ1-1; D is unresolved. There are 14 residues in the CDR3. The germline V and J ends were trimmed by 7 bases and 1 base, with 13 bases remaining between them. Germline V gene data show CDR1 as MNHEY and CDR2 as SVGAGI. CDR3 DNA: TGTGCCAGCACCGTGGAGCCCTCGAACACTGAAGCTTTCTTT. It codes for CASTVEPSNTEAFF.

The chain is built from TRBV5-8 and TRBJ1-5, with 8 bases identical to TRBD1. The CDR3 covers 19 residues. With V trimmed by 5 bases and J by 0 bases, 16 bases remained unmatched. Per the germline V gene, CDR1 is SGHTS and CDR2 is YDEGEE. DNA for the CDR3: TGTGCCAGCAGACGTTCCTGGGGACAGGCCCTATATAGCAATCAGCCCCAGCATTTT. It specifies CASRRSWGQALYSNQPQHF.

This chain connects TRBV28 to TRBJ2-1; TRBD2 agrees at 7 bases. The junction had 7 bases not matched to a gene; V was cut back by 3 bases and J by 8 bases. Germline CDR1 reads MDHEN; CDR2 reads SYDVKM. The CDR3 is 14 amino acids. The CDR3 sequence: CASSLGGRRYEQFF. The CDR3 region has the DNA TGTGCCAGCAGTTTGGGGGGGAGGAGGTATGAGCAGTTCTTC.

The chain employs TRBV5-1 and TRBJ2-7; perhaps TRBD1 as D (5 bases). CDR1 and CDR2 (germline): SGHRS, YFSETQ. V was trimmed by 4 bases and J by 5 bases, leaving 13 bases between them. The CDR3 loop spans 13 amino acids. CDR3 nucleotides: TGCGCCAGCAGCCCGGTAGCCAGGGACGAGCAGTACTTC. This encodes CASSPVARDEQYF.

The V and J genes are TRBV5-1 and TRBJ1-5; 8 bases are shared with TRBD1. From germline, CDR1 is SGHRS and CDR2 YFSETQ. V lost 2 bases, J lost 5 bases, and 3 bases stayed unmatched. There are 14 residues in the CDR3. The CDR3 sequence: CASSFGTGDQPQHF. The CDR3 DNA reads TGCGCCAGCAGCTTTGGGACAGGAGATCAGCCCCAGCATTTT.

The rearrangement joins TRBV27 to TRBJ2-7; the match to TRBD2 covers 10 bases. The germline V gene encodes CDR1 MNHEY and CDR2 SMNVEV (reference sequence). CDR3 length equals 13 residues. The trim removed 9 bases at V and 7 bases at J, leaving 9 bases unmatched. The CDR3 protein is CASSLAGAREQYF. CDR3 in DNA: TGTGCCAGTTCTCTAGCGGGAGCAAGGGAGCAGTACTTC.

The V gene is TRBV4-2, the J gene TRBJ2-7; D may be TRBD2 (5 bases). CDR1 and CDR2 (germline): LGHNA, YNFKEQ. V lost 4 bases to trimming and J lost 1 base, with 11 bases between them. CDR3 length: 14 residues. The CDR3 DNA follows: TGTGCCAGCAGCCCCAAACTAGGTTCCTACGAGCAGTACTTC. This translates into CASSPKLGSYEQYF.

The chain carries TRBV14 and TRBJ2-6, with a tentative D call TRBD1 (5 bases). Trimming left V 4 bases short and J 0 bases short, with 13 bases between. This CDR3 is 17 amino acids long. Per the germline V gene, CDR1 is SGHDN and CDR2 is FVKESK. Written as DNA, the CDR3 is TGTGCCAGCAGCCGCTCACAGGAAAGCTCTGGGGCCAACGTCCTGACTTTC. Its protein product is CASSRSQESSGANVLTF.

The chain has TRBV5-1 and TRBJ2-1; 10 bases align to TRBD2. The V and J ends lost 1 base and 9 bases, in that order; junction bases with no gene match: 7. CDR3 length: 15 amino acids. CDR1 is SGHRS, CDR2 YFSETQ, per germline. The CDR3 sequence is CASSLKKREGSEQFF. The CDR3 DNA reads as TGCGCCAGCAGCTTGAAAAAGCGGGAGGGATCTGAGCAGTTCTTC.

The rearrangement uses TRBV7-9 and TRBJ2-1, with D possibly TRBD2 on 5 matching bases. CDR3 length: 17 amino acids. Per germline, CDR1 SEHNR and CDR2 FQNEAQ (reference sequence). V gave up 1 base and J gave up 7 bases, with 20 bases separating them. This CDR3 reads CASSLGGGGRGENEQFF. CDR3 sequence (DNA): TGTGCCAGCAGCTTAGGTGGAGGTGGGAGAGGTGAAAATGAGCAGTTCTTC.

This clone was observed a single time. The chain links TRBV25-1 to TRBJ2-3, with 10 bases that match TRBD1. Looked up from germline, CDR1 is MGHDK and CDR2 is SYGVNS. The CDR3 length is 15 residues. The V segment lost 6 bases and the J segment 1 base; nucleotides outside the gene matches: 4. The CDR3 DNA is TGTGCCAGCAGCCTTGACAGGGGGCGCACAGATACGCAGTATTTT. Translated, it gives CASSLDRGRTDTQYF.

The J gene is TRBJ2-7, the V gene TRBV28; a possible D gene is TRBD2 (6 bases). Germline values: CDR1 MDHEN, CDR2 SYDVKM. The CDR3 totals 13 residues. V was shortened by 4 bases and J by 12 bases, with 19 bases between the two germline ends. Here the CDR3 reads CASSSRDRGGRYF. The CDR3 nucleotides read TGTGCCAGCAGTTCCCGGGATAGGGGAGGTCGGTACTTC. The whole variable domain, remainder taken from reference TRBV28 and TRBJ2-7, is DVKVTQSSRYLVKRTGEKVFLECVQDMDHENMFWYRQDPGLGLRLIYFSYDVKMKEKGDIPEGYSVSREKKERFSLILESASTNQTSMYLCASSSRDRGGRYFGPGTRLTVT.

The CDR3 DNA reads TGTGCCAGCAGTTACGACAGGGCCCAGTACTTC. Translating gives CASSYDRAQYF. This chain uses TRBV6-5 with TRBJ2-5, with TRBD1 matching over 7 bases. Germline CDR1 is MNHEY and CDR2 is SVGAGI. The V gene end was trimmed by 2 bases and the J gene end by 9 bases; junction bases not matched to a gene: 0. This CDR3 has 11 amino acids.

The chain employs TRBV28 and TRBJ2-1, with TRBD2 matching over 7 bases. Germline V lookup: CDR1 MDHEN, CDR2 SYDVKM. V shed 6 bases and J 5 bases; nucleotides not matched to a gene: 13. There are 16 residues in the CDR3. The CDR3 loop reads CASRPIWSGVDNEQFF. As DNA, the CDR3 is TGTGCCAGCAGACCGATATGGAGCGGGGTTGACAATGAGCAGTTCTTC.

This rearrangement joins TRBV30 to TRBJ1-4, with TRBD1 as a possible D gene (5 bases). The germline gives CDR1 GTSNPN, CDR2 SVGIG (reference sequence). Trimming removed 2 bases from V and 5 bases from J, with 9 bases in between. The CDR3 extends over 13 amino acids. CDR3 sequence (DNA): TGTGCCTGGAGTAAGGGGCTGAATGAAAAACTGTTTTTT. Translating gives CAWSKGLNEKLFF.

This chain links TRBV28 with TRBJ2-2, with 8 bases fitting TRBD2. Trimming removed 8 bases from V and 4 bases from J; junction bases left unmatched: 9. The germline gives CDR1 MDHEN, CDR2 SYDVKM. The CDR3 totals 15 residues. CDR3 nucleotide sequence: TGTGCCAGCGTCTCGAGCGGGAGAGGCACCGGGGAGCTGTTTTTT. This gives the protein CASVSSGRGTGELFF.

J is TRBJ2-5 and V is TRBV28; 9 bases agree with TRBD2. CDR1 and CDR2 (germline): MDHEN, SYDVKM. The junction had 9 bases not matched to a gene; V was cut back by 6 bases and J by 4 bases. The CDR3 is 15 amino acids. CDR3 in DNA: TGTGCCAGCAGACCTAGGGGACTAGCTAGAGAGACCCAGTACTTC. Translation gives CASRPRGLARETQYF.

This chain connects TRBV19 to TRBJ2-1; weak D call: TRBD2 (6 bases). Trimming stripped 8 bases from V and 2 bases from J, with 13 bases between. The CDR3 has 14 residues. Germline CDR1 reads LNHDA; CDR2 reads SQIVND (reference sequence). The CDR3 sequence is CASGERAAYNEQFF. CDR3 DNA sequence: TGTGCCAGTGGCGAGCGGGCAGCCTACAATGAGCAGTTCTTC.

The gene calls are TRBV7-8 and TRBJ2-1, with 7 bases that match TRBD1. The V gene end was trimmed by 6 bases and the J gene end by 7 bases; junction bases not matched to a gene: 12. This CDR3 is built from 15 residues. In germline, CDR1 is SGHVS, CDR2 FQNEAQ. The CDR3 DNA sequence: TGTGCCAGCAGACCTCAGACAGGGCGAGGAAATGAGCAGTTCTTC. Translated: CASRPQTGRGNEQFF. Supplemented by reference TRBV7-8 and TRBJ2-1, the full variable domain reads GAGVSQSPRYKVAKRGQDVALRCDPISGHVSLFWYQQALGQGPEFLTYFQNEAQLDKSGLPSDRFFAERPEGSVSTLKIQRTQQEDSAVYLCASRPQTGRGNEQFFGPGTRLTVL.

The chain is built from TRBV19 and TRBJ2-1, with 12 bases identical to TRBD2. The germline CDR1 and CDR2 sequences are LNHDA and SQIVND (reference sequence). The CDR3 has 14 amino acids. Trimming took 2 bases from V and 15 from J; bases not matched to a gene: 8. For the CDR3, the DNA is TGTGCCAGTAGTATAAGGCTAGCGGGAGGGCTCCCGTTCTTC. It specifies CASSIRLAGGLPFF.

CDR3 in amino acids: CASSLGHSNQPQHF. CDR3 DNA: TGTGCCAGCAGTTTGGGACACAGCAATCAGCCCCAGCATTTT. The chain recombines TRBV27 with TRBJ1-5; a weak D match, TRBD1 (6 bases). The CDR3 has 14 amino acids. V was cut by 3 bases and J by 1 base, with 7 bases left in between. Germline V lookup: CDR1 MNHEY, CDR2 SMNVEV (reference sequence).

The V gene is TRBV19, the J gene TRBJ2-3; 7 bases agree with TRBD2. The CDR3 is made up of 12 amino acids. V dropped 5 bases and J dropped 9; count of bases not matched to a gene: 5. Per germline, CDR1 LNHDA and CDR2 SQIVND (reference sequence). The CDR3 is CASSPRRGTQYF. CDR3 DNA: TGTGCCAGTAGTCCTAGGCGGGGGACGCAGTATTTT.

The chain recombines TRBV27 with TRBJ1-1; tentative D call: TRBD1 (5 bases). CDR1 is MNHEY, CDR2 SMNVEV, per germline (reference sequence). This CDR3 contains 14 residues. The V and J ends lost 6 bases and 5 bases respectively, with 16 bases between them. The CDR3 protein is CASSSSRVNTEAFF. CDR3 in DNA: TGTGCCAGCAGCTCGTCCAGGGTAAATACTGAAGCTTTCTTT.